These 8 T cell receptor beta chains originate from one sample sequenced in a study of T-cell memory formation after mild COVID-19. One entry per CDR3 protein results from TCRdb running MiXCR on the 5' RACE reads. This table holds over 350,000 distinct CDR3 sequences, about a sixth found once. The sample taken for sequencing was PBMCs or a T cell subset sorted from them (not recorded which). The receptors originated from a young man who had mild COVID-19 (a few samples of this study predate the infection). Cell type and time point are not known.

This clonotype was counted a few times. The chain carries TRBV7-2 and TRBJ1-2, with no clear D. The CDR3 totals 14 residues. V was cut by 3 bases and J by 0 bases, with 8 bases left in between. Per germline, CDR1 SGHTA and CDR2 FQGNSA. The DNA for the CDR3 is TGTGCCAGCAGCTTGTTGACATCTAACTATGGCTACACCTTC. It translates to CASSLLTSNYGYTF. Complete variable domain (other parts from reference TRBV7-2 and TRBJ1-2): GAGVSQSPSNKVTEKGKDVELRCDPISGHTALYWYRQSLGQGLEFLIYFQGNSAPDKSGLPSDRFSAERTGGSVSTLTIQRTQQEDSAVYLCASSLLTSNYGYTFGSGTRLTVV.

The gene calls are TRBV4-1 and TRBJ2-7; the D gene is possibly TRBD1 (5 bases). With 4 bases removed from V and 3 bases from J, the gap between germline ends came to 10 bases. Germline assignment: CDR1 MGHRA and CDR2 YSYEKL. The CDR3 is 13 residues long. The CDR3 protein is CASSLMTDYEQYF. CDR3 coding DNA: TGCGCCAGCAGCCTCATGACAGACTACGAGCAGTACTTC.

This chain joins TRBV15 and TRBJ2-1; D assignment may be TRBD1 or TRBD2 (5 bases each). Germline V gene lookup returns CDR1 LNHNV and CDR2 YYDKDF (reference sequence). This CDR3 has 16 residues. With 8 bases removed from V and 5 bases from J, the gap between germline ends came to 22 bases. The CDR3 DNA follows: TGTGCCACCCAGAGGCCGCCGGCCGGGACCAACAATGAGCAGTTCTTC. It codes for CATQRPPAGTNNEQFF. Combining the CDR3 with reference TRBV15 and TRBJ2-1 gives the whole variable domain DAMVIQNPRYQVTQFGKPVTLSCSQTLNHNVMYWYQQKSSQAPKLLFHYYDKDFNNEADTPDNFQSRRPNTSFCFLDIRSPGLGDTAMYLCATQRPPAGTNNEQFFGPGTRLTVL.

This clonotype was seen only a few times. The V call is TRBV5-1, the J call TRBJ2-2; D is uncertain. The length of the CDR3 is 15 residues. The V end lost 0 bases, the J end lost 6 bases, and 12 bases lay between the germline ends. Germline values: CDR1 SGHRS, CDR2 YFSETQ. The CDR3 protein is CASSLGFSAAGELFF. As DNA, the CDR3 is TGCGCCAGCAGCTTGGGGTTTTCAGCTGCCGGGGAGCTGTTTTTT. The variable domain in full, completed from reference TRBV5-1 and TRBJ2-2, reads KAGVTQTPRYLIKTRGQQVTLSCSPISGHRSVSWYQQTPGQGLQFLFEYFSETQRNKGNFPGRFSGRQFSNSRSEMNVSTLELGDSALYLCASSLGFSAAGELFFGEGSRLTVL.

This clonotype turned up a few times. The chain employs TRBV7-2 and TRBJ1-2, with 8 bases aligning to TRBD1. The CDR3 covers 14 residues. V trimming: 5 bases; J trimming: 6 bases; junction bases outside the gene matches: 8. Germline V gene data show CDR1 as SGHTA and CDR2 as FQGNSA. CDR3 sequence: CASSPRQGINGYTF. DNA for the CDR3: TGTGCCAGCAGCCCCCGACAGGGGATTAATGGCTACACCTTC.

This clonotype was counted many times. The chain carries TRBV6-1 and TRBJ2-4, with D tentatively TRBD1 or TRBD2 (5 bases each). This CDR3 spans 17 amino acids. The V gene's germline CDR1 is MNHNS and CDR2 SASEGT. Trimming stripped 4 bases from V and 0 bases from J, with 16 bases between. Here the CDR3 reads CASSGAVRGLAKNIQYF. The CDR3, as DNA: TGTGCCAGCAGTGGCGCTGTCCGGGGCCTAGCCAAAAACATTCAGTACTTC.

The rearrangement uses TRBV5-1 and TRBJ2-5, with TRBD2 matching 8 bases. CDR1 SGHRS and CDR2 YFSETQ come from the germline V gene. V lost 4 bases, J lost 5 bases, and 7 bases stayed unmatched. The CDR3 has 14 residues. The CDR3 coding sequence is TGCGCCAGCAGCCGACGGGGGGGTGTGGAGACCCAGTACTTC. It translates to CASSRRGGVETQYF.

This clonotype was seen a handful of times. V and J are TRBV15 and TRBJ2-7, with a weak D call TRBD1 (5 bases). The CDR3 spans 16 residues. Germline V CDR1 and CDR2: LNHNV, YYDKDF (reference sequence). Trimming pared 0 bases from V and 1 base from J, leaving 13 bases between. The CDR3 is CATSRDPLTGSYEQYV. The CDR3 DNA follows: TGTGCCACCAGCAGAGATCCTTTAACAGGATCCTACGAGCAGTACGTC.